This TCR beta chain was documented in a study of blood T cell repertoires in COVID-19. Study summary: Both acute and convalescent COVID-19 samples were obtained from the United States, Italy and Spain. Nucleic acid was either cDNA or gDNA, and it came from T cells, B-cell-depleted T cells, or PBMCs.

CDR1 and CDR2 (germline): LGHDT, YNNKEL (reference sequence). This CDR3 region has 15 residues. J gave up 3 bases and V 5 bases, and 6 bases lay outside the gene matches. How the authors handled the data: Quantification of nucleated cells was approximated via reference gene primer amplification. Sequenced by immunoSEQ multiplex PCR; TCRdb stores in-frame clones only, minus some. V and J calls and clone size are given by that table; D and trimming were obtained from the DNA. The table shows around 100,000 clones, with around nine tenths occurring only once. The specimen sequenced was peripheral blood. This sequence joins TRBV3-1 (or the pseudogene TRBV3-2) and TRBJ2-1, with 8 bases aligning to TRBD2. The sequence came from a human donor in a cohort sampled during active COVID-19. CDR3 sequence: CASSSRTSFYNEQFF. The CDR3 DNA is TGTGCCAGCAGCTCCCGGACTAGCTTCTACAATGAGCAGTTCTTC.